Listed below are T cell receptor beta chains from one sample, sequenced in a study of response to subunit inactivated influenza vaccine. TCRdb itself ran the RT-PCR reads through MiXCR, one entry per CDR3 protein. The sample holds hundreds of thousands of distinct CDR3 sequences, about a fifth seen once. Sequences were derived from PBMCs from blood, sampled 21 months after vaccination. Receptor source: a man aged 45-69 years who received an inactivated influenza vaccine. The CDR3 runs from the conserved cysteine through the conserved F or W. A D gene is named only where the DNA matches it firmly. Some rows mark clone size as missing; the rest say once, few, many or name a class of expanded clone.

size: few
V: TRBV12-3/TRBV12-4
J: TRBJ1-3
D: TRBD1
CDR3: CASSSGTGGGNTIYF
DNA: TGTGCCAGCAGTTCCGGGACAGGGGGCGGAAACACCATATATTTT

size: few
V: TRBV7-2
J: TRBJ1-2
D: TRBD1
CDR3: CASSLATGGGYGYTF
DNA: TGTGCCAGCAGCTTAGCGACAGGGGGGGGCTATGGCTACACCTTC

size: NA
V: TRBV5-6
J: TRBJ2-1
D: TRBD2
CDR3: CASTWGGSQFF
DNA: TGTGCCAGCACCTGGGGAGGGAGCCAGTTCTTC

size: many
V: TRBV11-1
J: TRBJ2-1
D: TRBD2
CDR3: CASSLPFRLAGEQGEQFF
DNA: TGTGCCAGCAGCTTACCCTTCAGACTAGCGGGGGAACAGGGGGAGCAGTTCTTC

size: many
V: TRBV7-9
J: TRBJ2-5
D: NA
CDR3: CASTPQGGETQYF
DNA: TGTGCCAGCACCCCCCAGGGAGGAGAGACCCAGTACTTC

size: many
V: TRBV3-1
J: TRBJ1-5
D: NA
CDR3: CASSQGLPNQPQHF
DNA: TGTGCCAGCAGCCAGGGACTCCCTAATCAGCCCCAGCATTTT

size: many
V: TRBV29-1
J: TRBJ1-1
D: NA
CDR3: CSVVQGRAEAFF
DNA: TGCAGCGTGGTACAGGGAAGGGCTGAAGCTTTCTTT

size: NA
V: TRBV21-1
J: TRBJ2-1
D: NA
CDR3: CASSIPSGRNNEQFF
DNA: TGTGCCAGCAGCATACCTAGCGGGAGGAACAATGAGCAGTTCTTC

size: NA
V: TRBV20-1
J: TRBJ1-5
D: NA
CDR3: CSARDGFQPQHF
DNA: TGCAGTGCGCGGGACGGCTTCCAGCCCCAGCATTTT

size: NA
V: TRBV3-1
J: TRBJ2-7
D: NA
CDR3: CASSPGTTRSEQYF
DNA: TGTGCCAGCAGCCCCGGTACCACAAGGAGCGAGCAGTACTTC

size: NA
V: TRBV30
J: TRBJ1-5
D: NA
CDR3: CAWSGLENQPQHF
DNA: TGTGCCTGGAGTGGACTGGAAAATCAGCCCCAGCATTTT

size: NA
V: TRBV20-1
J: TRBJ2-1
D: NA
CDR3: CSARDRGSLDEQFF
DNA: TGCAGTGCTAGAGACAGGGGAAGTTTAGATGAGCAGTTCTTC

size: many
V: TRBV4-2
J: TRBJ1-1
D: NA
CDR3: CASSQADIQNTEAFF
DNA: TGTGCCAGCAGCCAGGCGGACATCCAGAACACTGAAGCTTTCTTT

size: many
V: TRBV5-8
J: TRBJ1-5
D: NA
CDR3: CASSRIGSLGDQPQHF
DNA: TGTGCCAGCAGCCGAATTGGGAGCCTAGGTGATCAGCCCCAGCATTTT

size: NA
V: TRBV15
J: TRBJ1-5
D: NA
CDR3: CATSRDVRELMEPQHF
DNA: TGTGCCACCAGCAGAGATGTCAGGGAGTTGATGGAGCCCCAGCATTTT

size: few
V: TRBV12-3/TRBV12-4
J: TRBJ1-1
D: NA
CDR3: CASRSPAPGQWNTEAFF
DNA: TGTGCCAGCAGGTCCCCTGCGCCGGGACAATGGAACACTGAAGCTTTCTTT

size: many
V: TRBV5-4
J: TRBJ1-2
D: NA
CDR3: CASTITEAAYGYTF
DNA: TGTGCCAGCACCATTACCGAGGCGGCCTATGGCTACACCTTC

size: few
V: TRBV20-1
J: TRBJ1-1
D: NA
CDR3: CSAPGGAGNTEAFF
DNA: TGCAGTGCTCCCGGGGGCGCGGGGAACACTGAAGCTTTCTTT

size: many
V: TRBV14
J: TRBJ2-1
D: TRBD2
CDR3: CASSPTVTSGPYNEQFF
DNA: TGTGCCAGCAGCCCCACCGTTACTAGCGGGCCTTACAATGAGCAGTTCTTC

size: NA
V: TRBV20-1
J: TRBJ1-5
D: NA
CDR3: CSASSGNSNQPQHF
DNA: TGCAGTGCTAGTTCGGGGAATAGCAATCAGCCCCAGCATTTT

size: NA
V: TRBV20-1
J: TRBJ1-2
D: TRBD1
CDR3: CSAPPQGVDYGYTF
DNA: TGCAGTGCGCCCCCACAGGGGGTGGACTATGGCTACACCTTC

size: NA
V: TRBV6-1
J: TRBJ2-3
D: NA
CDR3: CASSEALGPASTDTQYF
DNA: TGTGCCAGCAGTGAAGCGCTCGGGCCCGCTAGCACAGATACGCAGTATTTT

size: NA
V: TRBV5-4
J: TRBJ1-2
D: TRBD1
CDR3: CASSQGQGRSSNYGYTF
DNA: TGTGCCAGCAGCCAGGGACAGGGAAGGAGTTCTAACTATGGCTACACCTTC

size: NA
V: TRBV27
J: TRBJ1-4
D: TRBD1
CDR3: CASSLSRGQGGKLFF
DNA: TGTGCCAGCAGTTTATCGAGGGGGCAGGGGGGAAAACTGTTTTTT

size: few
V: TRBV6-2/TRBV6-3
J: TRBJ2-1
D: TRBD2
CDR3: CASMGAGGVEQFF
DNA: TGTGCCAGCATGGGGGCGGGAGGAGTTGAGCAGTTCTTC

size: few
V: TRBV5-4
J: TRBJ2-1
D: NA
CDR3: CASSLTGSYNEQFF
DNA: TGTGCCAGCAGCTTGACCGGCTCCTACAATGAGCAGTTCTTC

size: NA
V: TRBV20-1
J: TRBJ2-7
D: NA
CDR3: CSARPQGSYEQYF
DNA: TGCAGTGCTAGACCTCAGGGATCCTACGAGCAGTACTTC

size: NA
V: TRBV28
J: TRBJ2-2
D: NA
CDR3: CASSFPGHYTGELFF
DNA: TGTGCCAGCAGTTTCCCGGGACACTACACCGGGGAGCTGTTTTTT

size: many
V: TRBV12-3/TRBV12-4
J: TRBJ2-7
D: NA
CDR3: CASSSTYEQYF
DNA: TGTGCCAGCAGCTCCACCTACGAGCAGTACTTC

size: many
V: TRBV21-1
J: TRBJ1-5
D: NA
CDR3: CASSKRQGPGQPQHF
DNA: TGTGCCAGCAGCAAAAGACAGGGCCCTGGACAGCCCCAGCATTTT

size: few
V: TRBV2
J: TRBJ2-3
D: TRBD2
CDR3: CASSAGRAGSDTQYF
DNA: TGTGCCAGCAGTGCCGGGAGGGCCGGGTCAGATACGCAGTATTTT

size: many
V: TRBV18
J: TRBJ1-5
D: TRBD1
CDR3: CASSEDRSSNQPQHF
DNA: TGTGCCAGCTCTGAGGACAGGAGCAGCAATCAGCCCCAGCATTTT

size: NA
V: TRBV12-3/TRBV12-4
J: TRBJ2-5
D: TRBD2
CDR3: CASSRTSGGETQYF
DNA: TGTGCCAGCAGTCGGACTAGCGGGGGGGAGACCCAGTACTTC

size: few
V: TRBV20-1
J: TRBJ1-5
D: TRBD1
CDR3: CSAPHRGGRPQHF
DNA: TGCAGTGCTCCCCACAGGGGTGGGCGACCCCAGCATTTT

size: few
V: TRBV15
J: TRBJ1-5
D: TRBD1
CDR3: CATSRGSGTGGFSNQPQHF
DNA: TGTGCCACCAGCAGAGGATCCGGGACAGGGGGCTTTAGCAATCAGCCCCAGCATTTT

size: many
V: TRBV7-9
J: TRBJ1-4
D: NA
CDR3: CASSLDISSNEKLFF
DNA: TGTGCCAGCAGCTTAGACATATCGTCTAATGAAAAACTGTTTTTT

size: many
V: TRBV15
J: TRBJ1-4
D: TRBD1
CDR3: CATSEDRVGEKLFF
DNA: TGTGCCACCAGCGAGGACAGGGTAGGCGAAAAACTGTTTTTT

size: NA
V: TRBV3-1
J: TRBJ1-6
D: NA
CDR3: CASSLTAGNSPLHF
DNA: TGTGCCAGCAGCCTGACAGCCGGGAATTCACCCCTCCACTTT

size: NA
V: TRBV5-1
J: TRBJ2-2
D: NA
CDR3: CASSLEGRVNTGELFF
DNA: TGCGCCAGCAGCTTGGAGGGCAGGGTGAACACCGGGGAGCTGTTTTTT

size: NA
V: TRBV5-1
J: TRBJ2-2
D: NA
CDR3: CASDAAGPNTGELFF
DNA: TGCGCCAGTGACGCCGCAGGGCCGAACACCGGGGAGCTGTTTTTT

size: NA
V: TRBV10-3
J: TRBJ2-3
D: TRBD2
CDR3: CAISGVGTSGHTDTQYF
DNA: TGTGCCATCAGTGGTGTTGGGACTAGCGGACACACAGATACGCAGTATTTT

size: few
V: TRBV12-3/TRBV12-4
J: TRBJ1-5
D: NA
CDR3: CASSLLVGGSGGNQPQHF
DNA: TGTGCCAGCAGTTTATTAGTGGGTGGATCAGGGGGCAATCAGCCCCAGCATTTT

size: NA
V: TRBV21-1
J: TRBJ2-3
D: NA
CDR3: CASSKIPKTSGASDTQYF
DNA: TGTGCCAGCAGCAAAATACCGAAGACTAGCGGGGCTTCAGATACGCAGTATTTT

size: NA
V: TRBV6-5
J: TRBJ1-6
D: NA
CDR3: CASSLRHMNSPLHF
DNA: TGTGCCAGCAGTTTAAGACACATGAATTCACCCCTCCACTTT

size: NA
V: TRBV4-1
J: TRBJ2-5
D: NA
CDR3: CASSQEGVTDIQETQYF
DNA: TGCGCCAGCAGCCAAGAAGGGGTTACGGATATCCAAGAGACCCAGTACTTC

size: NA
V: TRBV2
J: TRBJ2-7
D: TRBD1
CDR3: CAGTTGAGEQYF
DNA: TGTGCCGGCACAACAGGGGCTGGCGAGCAGTACTTC

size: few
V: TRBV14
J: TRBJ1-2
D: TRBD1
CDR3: CASSHHRGAGGYTF
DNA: TGTGCCAGCAGCCATCACAGGGGCGCCGGGGGCTACACCTTC

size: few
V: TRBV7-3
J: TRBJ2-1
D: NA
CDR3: CASSLRPGPHNEQFF
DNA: TGTGCCAGCAGCTTAAGGCCAGGGCCTCACAATGAGCAGTTCTTC

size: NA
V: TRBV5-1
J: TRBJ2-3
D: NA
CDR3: CASSLAWISTQYF
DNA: TGCGCCAGCAGCTTGGCCTGGATTAGTACGCAGTATTTT

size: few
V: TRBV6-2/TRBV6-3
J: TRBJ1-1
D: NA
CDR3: CASSYNLWGGLNTEAFF
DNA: TGTGCCAGCAGTTATAATCTCTGGGGGGGTCTGAACACTGAAGCTTTCTTT

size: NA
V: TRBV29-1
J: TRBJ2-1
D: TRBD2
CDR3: CSVEVRLANNEQFF
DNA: TGCAGCGTTGAAGTTCGACTAGCCAACAATGAGCAGTTCTTC

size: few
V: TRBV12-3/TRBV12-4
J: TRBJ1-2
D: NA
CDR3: CASSLSLTNYGYTF
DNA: TGTGCCAGCAGTTTAAGTCTAACCAACTATGGCTACACCTTC

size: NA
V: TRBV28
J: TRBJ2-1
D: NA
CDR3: CASHEAAGGIYNEQFF
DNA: TGTGCCAGCCACGAGGCCGCTGGCGGGATCTACAATGAGCAGTTCTTC

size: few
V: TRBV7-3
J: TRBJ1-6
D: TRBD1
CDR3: CASSKDRGNSPLHF
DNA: TGTGCCAGCAGCAAAGACAGGGGCAATTCACCCCTCCACTTT